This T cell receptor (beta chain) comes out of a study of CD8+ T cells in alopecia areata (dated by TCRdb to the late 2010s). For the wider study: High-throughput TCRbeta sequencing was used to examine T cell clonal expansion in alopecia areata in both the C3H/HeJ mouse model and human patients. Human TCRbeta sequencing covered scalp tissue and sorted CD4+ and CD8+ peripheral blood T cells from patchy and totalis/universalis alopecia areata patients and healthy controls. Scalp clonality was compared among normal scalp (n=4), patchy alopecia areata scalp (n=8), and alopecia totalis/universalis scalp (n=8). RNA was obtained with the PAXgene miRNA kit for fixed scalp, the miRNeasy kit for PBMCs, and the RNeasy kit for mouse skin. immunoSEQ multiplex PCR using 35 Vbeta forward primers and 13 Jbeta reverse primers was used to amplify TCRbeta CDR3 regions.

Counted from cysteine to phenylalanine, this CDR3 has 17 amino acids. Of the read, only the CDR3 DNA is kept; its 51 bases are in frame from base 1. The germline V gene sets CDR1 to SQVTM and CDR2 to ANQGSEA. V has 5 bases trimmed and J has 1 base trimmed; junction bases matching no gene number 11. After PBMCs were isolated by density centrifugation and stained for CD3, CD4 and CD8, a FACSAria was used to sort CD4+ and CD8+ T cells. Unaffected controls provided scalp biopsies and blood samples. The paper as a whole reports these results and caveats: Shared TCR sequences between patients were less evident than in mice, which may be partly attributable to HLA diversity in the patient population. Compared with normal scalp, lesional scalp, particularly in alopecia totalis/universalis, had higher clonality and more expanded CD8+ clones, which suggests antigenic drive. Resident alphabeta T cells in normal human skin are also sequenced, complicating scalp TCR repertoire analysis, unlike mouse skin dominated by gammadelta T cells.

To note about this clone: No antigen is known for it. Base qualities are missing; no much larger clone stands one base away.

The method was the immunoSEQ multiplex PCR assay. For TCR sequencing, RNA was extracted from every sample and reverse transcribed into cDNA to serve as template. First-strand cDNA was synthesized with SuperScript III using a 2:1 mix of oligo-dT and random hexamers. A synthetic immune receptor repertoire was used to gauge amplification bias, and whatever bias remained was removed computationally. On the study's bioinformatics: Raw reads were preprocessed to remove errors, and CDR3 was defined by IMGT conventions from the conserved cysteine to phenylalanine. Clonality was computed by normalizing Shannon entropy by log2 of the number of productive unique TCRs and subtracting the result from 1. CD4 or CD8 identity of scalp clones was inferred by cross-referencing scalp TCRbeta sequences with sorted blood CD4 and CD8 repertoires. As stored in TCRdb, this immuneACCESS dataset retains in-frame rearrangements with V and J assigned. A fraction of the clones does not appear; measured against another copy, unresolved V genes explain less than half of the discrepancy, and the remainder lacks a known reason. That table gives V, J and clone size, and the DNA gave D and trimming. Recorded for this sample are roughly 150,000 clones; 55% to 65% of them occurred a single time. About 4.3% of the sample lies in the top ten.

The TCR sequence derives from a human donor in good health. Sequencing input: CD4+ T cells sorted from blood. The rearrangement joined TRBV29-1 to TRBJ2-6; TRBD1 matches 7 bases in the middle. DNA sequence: TGCAGCGTTCCCGGGACAGTAAAAGGGTCTGGGGCCAACGTCCTGACTTTC. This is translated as CSVPGTVKGSGANVLTF.